This T cell receptor (beta chain) was recorded in a study of OX40 agonist ivuxolimab in advanced cancers. The wider study: Hepatocellular carcinoma, melanoma, renal cell or head and neck cancer affected the dose-escalation patients.

Study-level findings and limits: People who partly responded at 0.1-3.0 mg/kg had some of the least clonal expansion seen. In the 0.1 to 3.0 mg/kg range, CD4+ and CD8+ blood T cells had expanded clonally by week 6.

Measured with immunoSEQ multiplex PCR; TCRdb has only the in-frame clones, and not every one. The data contain approximately 52,000 clones, roughly 83% of them singletons. This clone was observed a single time. Its antigen is unknown. Between the trimmed V and J ends, which lost 5 bases and 6 bases, there was a span of 18 bases. The CDR3 sequence is 15 residues long. Germline assignment: CDR1 SGHTA and CDR2 FQGNSA. This specimen consisted of CD4+ or CD8+ T cells sorted from blood, obtained in a trial of the OX40 agonist ivuxolimab. The receptor's source is an adult with an advanced solid tumor such as melanoma, head and neck, liver or kidney cancer. The V call is TRBV7-2, the J call TRBJ2-3, with D possibly TRBD2 on 5 matching bases. CDR3 bases: TGTGCCAGCAGCCGAGACCTAGCCGCGAGGGATACGCAGTATTTT. This encodes CASSRDLAARDTQYF.